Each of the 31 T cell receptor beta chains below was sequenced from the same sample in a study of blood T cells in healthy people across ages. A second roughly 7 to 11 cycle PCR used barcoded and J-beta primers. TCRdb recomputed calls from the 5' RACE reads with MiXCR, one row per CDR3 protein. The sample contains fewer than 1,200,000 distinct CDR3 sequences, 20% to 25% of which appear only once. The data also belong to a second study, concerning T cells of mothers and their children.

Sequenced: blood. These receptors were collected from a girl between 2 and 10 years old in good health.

As DNA, the CDR3 is TGTGCCACCAGCAGCCCGACTGGAAAAGAGACCCAGTACTTC. Its protein is CATSSPTGKETQYF. J is TRBJ2-5 and V is TRBV15; D is unresolved. The CDR3 totals 14 residues. CDR1 is LNHNV and CDR2 is YYDKDF in the germline V gene (reference sequence). Between the trimmed V and J ends, which lost 3 bases and 3 bases, there was a span of 11 bases.

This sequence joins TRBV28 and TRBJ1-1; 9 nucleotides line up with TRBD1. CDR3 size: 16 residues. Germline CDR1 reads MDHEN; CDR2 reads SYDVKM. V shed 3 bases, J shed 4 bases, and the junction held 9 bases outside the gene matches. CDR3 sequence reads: CASSFPGTGLSTEAFF. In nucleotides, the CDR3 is TGTGCCAGCAGTTTTCCCGGGACAGGGTTGAGCACTGAAGCTTTCTTT.

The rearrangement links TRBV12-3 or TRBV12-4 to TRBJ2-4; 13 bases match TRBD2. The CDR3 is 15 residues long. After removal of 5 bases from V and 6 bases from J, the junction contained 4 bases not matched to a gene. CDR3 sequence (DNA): TGTGCCAGCAGTATACTAGCGGGAGGGCCAAACATTCAGTACTTC. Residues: CASSILAGGPNIQYF.

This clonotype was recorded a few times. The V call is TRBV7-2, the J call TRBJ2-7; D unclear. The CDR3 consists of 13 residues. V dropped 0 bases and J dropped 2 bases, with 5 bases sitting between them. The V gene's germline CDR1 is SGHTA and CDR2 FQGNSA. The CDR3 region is CASSLAMPYEQYF. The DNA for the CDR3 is TGTGCCAGCAGCTTAGCGATGCCCTACGAGCAGTACTTC.

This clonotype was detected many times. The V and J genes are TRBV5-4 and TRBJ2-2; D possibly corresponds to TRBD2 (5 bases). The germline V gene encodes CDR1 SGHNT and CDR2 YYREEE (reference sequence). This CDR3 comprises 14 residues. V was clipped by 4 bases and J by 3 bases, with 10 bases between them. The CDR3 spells CASSEDSYTGELFF. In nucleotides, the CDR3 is TGTGCCAGCAGCGAGGACTCCTACACCGGGGAGCTGTTTTTT.

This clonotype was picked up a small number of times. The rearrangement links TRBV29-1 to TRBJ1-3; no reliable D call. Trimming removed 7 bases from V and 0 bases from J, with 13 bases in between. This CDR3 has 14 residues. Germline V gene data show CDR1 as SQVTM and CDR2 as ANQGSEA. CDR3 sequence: CSAMRPSSGNTIYF. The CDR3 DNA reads TGCAGCGCCATGAGACCCAGCTCTGGAAACACCATATATTTT.

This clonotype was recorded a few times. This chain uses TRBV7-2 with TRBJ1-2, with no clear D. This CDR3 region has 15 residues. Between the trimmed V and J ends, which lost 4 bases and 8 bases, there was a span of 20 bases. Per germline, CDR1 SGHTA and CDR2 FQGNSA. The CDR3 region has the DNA TGTGCCAGCAGCTCACTCATAGGAGGCAGTCGGGGCTACACCTTC. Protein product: CASSSLIGGSRGYTF.

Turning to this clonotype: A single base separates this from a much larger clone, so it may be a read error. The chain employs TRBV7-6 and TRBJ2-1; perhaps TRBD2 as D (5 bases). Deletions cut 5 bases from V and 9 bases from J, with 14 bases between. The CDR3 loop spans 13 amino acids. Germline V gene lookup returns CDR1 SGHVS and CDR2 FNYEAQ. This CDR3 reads CASSPVAGGEQFF. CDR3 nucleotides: TGTGCCAGCAGCCCCGTGGCGGGCGGTGAGCAGTTCTTC. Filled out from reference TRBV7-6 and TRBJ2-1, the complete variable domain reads GAGVSQSPRYKVTKRGQDVALRCDPISGHVSLYWYRQALGQGPEFLTYFNYEAQQDKSGLPNDRFSAERPEGSISTLTIQRTEQRDSAMYRCASSPVAGGEQFFGPGTRLTVL.

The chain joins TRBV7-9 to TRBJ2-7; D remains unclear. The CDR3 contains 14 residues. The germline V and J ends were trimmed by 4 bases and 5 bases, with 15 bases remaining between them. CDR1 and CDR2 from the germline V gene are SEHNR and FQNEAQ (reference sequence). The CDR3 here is CASSSGRVGHEQYF. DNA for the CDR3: TGTGCCAGCAGCTCTGGCCGCGTCGGACACGAGCAGTACTTC.

The CDR3 DNA sequence: TGCAGTGCTAGGGCTCTGGGACCCTCAACCTACGAGCAGTACTTC. Protein product: CSARALGPSTYEQYF. J is TRBJ2-5 and V is TRBV20-1, with D possibly being TRBD1 or TRBD2 (5 bases each). The assigned J gene may be wrong: the sequence end matches TRBJ2-7 better. The CDR3 totals 15 residues. Germline V gives CDR1 DFQATT, CDR2 SNEGSKA (reference sequence).

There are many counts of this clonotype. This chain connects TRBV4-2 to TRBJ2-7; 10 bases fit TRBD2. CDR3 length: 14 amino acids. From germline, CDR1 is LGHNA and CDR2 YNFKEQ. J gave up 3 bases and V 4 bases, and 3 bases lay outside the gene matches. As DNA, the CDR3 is TGTGCCAGCAGCCCACTAGCGGGGCGCTACGAGCAGTACTTC. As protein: CASSPLAGRYEQYF.

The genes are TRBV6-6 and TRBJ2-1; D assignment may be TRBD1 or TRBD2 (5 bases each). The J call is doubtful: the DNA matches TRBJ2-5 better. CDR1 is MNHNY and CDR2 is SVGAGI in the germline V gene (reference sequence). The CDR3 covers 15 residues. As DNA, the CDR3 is TGTGCCAGCAGGGTACGGGACCAAGGGGAGGAGACCCAGTACTTC. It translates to CASRVRDQGEETQYF.

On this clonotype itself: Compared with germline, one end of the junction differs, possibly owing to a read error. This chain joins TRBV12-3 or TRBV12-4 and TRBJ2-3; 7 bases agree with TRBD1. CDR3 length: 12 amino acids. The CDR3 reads CASSLGTDTEYF. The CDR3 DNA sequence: TGTGCCAGCAGTCTGGGGACAGATACGGAGTATTTT.

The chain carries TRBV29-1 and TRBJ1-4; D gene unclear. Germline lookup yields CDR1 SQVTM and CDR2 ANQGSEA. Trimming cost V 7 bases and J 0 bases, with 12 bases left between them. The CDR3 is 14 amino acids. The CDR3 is CSGRGDATNEKLFF. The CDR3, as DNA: TGCAGCGGCCGGGGTGATGCAACTAATGAAAAACTGTTTTTT.

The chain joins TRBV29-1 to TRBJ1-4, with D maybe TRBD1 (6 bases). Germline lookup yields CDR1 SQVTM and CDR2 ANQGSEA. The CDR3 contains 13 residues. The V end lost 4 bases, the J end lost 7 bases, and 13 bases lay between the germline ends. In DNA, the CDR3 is TGCAGCGTTGTGGGGGGCGGGGGTGAAAAACTGTTTTTT. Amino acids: CSVVGGGGEKLFF. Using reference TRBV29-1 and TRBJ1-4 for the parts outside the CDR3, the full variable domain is SAVISQKPSRDICQRGTSLTIQCQVDSQVTMMFWYRQQPGQSLTLIATANQGSEATYESGFVIDKFPISRPNLTFSTLTVSNMSPEDSSIYLCSVVGGGGEKLFFGSGTQLSVL.

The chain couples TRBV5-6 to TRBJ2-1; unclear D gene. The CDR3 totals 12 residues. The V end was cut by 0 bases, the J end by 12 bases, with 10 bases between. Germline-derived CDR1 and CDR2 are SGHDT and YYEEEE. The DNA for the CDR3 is TGTGCCAGCAGCTTGGGAAGGGAATTGCAGTTCTTC. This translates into CASSLGRELQFF. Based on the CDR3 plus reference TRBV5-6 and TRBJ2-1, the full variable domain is DAGVTQSPTHLIKTRGQQVTLRCSPKSGHDTVSWYQQALGQGPQFIFQYYEEEERQRGNFPDRFSGHQFPNYSSELNVNALLLGDSALYLCASSLGRELQFFGPGTRLTVL.

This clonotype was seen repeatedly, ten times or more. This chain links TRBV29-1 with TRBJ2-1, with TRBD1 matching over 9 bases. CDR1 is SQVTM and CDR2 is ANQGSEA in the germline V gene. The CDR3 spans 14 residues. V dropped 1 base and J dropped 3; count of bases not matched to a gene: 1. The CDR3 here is CSVEGDRDYNEQFF. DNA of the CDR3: TGCAGCGTTGAAGGGGACAGGGACTACAATGAGCAGTTCTTC.

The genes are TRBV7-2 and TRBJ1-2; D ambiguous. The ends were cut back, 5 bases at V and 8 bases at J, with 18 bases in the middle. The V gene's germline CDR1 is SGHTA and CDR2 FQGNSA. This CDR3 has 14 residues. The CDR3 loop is CASSPGSQKRGYTF. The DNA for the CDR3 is TGTGCCAGCAGCCCAGGATCGCAAAAAAGGGGCTACACCTTC.

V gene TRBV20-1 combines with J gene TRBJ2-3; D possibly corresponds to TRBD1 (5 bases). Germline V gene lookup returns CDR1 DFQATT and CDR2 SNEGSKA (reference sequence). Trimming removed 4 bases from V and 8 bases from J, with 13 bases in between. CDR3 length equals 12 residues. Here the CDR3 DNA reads TGCAGTGCTACGGGCGGACAAGGTACGCAGTATTTT. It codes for CSATGGQGTQYF.

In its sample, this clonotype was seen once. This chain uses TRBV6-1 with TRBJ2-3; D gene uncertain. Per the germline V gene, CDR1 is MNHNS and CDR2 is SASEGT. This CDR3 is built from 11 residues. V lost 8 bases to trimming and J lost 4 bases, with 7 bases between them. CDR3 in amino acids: CASALADTQYF. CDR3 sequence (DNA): TGTGCCAGCGCGCTCGCAGATACGCAGTATTTT.

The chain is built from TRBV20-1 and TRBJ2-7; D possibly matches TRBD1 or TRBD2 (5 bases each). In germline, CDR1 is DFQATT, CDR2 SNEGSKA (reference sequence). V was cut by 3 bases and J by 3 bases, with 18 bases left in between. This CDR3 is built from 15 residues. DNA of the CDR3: TGCAGTGCTAGTTGGGACGGCCAATCCCTCTACGAGCAGTACTTC. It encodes CSASWDGQSLYEQYF.

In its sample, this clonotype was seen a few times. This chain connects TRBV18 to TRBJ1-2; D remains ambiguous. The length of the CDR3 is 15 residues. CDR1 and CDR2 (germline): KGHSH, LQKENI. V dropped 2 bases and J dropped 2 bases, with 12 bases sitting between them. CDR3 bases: TGTGCCAGCTCACCAAATGCTGCAGTCAACTATGGCTACACCTTC. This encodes CASSPNAAVNYGYTF.

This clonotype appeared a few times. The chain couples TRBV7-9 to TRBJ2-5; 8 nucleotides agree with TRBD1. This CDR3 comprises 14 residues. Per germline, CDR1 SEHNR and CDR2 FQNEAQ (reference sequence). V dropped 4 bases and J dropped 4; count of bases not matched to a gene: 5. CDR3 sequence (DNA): TGTGCCAGCAGCTCGCCGGACAGGGTAGAGACCCAGTACTTC. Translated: CASSSPDRVETQYF.

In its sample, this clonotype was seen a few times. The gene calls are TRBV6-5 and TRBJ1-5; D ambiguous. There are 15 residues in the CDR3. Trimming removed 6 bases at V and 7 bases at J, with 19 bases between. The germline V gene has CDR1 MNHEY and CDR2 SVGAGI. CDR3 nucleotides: TGTGCCAGCAGCCAAACAAAGGGTGGCCGGCAGCCCCAGCATTTT. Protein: CASSQTKGGRQPQHF.

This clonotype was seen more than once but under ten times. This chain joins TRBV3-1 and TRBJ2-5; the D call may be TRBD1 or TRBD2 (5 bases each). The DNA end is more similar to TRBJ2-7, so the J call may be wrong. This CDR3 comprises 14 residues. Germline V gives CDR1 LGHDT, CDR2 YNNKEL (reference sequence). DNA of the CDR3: TGTGCCAGCAGCCAAGATGGCGAGGGGTACGAGCAGTACTTC. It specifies CASSQDGEGYEQYF.

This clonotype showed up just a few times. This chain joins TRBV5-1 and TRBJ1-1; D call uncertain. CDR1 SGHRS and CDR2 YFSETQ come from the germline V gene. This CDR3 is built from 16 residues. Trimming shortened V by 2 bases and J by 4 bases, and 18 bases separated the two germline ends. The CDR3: CASSLMDPSRGTEAFF. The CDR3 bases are TGCGCCAGCAGCTTAATGGACCCCTCGAGAGGCACTGAAGCTTTCTTT.

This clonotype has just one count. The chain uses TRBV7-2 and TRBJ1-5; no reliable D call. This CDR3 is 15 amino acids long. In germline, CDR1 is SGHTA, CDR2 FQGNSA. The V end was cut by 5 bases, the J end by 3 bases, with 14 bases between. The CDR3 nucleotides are TGTGCCAGCAGCCAAAGCCCGGTAGCCAATCAGCCCCAGCATTTT. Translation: CASSQSPVANQPQHF.

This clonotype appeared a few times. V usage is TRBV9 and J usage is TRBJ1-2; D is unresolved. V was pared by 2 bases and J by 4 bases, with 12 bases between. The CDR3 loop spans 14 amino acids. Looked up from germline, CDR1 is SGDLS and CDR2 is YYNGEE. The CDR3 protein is CASSVDDGIYGYTF. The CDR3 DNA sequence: TGTGCCAGCAGCGTTGATGACGGAATCTATGGCTACACCTTC.

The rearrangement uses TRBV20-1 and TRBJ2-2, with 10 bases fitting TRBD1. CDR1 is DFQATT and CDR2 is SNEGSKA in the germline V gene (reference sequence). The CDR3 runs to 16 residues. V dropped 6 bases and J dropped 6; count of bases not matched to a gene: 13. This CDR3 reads CSARTGGGGFAGELFF. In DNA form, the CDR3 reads TGCAGTGCGAGGACAGGGGGAGGGGGCTTCGCCGGGGAGCTGTTTTTT.

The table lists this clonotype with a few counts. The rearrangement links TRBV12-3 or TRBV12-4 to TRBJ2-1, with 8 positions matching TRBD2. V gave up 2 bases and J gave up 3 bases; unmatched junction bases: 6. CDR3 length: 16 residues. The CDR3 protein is CASSLFSAGGYNEQFF. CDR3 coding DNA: TGTGCCAGCAGTTTATTCTCGGCGGGGGGCTACAATGAGCAGTTCTTC.

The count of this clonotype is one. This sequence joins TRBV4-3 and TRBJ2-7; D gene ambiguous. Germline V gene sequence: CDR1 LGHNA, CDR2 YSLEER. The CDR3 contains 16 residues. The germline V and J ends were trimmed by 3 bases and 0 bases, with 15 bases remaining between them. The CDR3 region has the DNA TGCGCCAGCAGCCAGGATCCCCGGCAATACTCCTACGAGCAGTACTTC. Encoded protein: CASSQDPRQYSYEQYF.